The clone carrying this TCR beta chain was recorded a few times. Original processing notes: It was from reference gene primer amplification that nucleated cell counts were estimated. The repertoire was sequenced with immunoSEQ multiplex PCR; TCRdb's copy has only in-frame clones and lacks some. V and J calls and clone size follow that table, whereas D and trimming were derived from the DNA. The repertoire holds more than 90,000 clones, with approximately 80% as singletons. This entry comes from a study of blood T cell repertoires in COVID-19. Across the whole study: Acute and convalescent COVID-19 specimens originated in the United States, Italy and Spain. T cells, B-cell-depleted T cells, or PBMCs provided the cDNA or gDNA that served as material.

J lost 0 bases, V lost 1 base, and 8 bases had no gene match. Germline V CDR1 and CDR2: SGHNT, YYREEE (reference sequence). The CDR3 is made up of 19 amino acids. The sequencing sample was made of peripheral blood. The TCR originated in a human donor in a cohort sampled during active COVID-19. The chain has TRBV5-4 and TRBJ1-6; 9 bases line up with TRBD1. CDR3 bases: TGTGCCAGCAGCTTGTCTGGGGGGACAGGGAGCTCCTATAATTCACCCCTCCACTTT. Amino acids: CASSLSGGTGSSYNSPLHF.